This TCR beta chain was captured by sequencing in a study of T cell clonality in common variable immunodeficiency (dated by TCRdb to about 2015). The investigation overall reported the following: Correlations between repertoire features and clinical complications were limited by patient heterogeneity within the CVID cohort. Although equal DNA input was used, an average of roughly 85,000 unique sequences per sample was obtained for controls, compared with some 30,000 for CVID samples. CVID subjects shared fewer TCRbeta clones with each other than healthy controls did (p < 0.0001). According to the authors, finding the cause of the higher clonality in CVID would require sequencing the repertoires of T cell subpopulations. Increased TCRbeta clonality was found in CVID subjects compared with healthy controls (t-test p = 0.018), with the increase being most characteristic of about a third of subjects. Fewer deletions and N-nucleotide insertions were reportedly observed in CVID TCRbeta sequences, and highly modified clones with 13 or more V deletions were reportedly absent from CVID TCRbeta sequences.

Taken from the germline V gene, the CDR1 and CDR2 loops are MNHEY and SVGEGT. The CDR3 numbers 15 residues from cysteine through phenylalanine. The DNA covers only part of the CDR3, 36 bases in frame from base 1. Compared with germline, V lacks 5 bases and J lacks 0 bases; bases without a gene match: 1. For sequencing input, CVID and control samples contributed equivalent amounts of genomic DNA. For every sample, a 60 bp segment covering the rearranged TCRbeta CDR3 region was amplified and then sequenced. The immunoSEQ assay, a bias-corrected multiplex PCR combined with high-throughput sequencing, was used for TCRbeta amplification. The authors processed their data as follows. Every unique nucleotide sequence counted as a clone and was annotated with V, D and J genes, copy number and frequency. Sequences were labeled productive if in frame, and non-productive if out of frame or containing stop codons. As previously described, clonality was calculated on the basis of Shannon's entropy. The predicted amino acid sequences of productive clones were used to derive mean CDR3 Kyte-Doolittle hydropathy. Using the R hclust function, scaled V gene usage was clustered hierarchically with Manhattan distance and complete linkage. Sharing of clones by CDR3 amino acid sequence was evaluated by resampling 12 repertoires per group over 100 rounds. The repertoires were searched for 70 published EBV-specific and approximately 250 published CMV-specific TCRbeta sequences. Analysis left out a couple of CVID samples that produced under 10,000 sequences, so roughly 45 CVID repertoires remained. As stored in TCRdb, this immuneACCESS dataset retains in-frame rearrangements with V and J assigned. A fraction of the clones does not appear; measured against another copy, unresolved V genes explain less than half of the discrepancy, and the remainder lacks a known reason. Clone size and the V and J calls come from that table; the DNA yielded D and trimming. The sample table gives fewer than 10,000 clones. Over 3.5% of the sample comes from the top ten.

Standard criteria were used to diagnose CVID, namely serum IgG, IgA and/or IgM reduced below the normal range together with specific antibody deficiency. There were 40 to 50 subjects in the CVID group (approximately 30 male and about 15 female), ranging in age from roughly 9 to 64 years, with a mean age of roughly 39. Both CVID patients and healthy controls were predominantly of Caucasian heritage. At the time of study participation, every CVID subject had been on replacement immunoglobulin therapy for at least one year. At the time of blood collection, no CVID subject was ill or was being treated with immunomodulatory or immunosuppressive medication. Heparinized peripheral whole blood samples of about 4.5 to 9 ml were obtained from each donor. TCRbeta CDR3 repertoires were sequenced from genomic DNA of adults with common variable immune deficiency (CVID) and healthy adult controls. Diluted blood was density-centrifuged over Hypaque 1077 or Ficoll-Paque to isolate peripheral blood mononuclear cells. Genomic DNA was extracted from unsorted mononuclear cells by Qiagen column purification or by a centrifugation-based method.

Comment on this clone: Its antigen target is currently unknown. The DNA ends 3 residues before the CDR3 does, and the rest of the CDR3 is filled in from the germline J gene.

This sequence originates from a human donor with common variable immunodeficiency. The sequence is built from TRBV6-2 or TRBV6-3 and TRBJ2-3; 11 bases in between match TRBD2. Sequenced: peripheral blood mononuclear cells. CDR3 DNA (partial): TGTGCCAGCAGTCTAGCGGGGGGAAGCACAGATACG. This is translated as CASSLAGGSTDT. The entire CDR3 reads CASSLAGGSTDTQYF.